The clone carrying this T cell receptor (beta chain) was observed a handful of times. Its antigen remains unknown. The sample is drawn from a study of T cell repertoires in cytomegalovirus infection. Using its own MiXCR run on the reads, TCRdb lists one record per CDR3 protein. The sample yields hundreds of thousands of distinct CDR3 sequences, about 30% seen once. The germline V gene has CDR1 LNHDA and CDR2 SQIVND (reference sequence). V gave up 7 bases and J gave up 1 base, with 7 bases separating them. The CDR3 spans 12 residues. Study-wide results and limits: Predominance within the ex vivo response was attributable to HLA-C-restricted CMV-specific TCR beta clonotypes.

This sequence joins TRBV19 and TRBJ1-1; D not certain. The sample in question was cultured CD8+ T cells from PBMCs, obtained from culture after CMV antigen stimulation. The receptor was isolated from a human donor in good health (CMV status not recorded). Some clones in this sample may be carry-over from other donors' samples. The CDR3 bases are TGTGCCAGTATGGACCCGAACACTGAAGCTTTCTTT. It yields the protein CASMDPNTEAFF. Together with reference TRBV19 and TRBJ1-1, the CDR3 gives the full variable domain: DGGITQSPKYLFRKEGQNVTLSCEQNLNHDAMYWYRQDPGQGLRLIYYSQIVNDFQKGDIAEGYSVSREKKESFPLTVTSAQKNPTAFYLCASMDPNTEAFFGQGTRLTVV.